This T cell receptor (beta chain) was retrieved from a study of blood T cell repertoires in COVID-19 (dated by TCRdb to 2018 to 2021). For the study in its entirety: The collaborator samples originated in the United States, Italy and Spain and spanned the acute and convalescent phases of COVID-19. The prospective study material was composed of cDNA or gDNA derived from T cells, B-cell-depleted T cells, or PBMCs. Deeply sampled blood TCRbeta repertoires from subjects exposed to, actively infected with, or recovered from COVID-19 were included in the dataset. The repertoires were released in a freely available public database meant as a resource for research on the immune response to SARS-CoV-2. The samples were drawn from the first 160 participants of the ongoing ImmuneRACE study and from some 1,300 subjects provided by 6 global collaborators. Sample metadata almost always included a de-identified subject ID, COVID-19 status, age in years and sex. Where HLA class I and class II types were available, the types were taken from metadata supplied by the sample provider, not from assay-based typing. Here is what the overall study found, with its caveats: Clinical and demographic metadata were provided uncurated, with the amount varying by source and participant.

TCRbeta CDR3 regions were amplified from genomic DNA using the immunoSEQ Assay, a bias-controlled multiplex PCR. Regarding the original processing steps: The number of nucleated cells in each sample was estimated by amplification of reference gene primers within the assay. To quantify the absolute abundance of each unique TCRbeta CDR3 rearrangement, sequence reads were collapsed and filtered. For each sample, productive Simpson clonality was calculated by taking the square root of Simpson's diversity index across productive rearrangements. TCRdb carries this immuneACCESS record with in-frame sequences only. Its versions omit some clonotypes, under half of them owing to an unresolved V gene in the studies checked, with the rest unexplained. The V and J calls and the clone size are those of that table, but D and trimming were determined from the DNA. Here the sample has fewer than 70,000 clones; roughly 89% occur a single time. About 7.4% of the sample comes from the top ten.

In the case of this clone: Its antigen is unknown. No quality values exist for individual bases; no much larger clone is one base distant.

The CDR3 runs 19 residues from the cysteine to the phenylalanine. Kept here is only the CDR3 DNA, which spans 57 bases and is read in frame from base 1. CDR1 MNHEY and CDR2 SVGEGT are derived from the germline V gene. The germline V and J ends show losses of 0 bases and 7 bases respectively, and no gene match explains 18 bases of the junction. Whole blood was collected in K2EDTA tubes by collaborating institutions according to the institutions' own protocols. For TCRbeta analysis, collaborators shipped samples as frozen whole blood, isolated PBMCs, or DNA extracted from either of those sample types.

The V and J genes are TRBV6-2 or TRBV6-3 and TRBJ2-3, and 8 bases in between align with TRBD2. The sequenced material came from peripheral blood. The source is a man aged 50 or older with active COVID-19. The CDR3 protein sequence reads: CASSYSRMSGGPGGYTQYF. DNA sequence: TGTGCCAGCAGTTACTCGCGGATGAGCGGGGGCCCCGGCGGGTATACGCAGTATTTT.